This TCR beta chain originates from a study of blood T cell repertoires in COVID-19. Study-wide context: Material from acute and convalescent COVID-19 was sourced from the United States, Italy and Spain. The cDNA or gDNA used as material had been derived from T cells, B-cell-depleted T cells, or PBMCs.

Germline CDR1 SEHNR, CDR2 FQNEAQ (reference sequence). Trimming removed 5 bases from V and 3 bases from J, with 4 bases in between. This CDR3 has 12 residues. Under the authors' procedure: It was from reference gene primer amplification that nucleated cell counts were estimated. Generated by immunoSEQ multiplex PCR, the TCRdb table keeps only in-frame clones and is missing some. V and J calls and clone size are as listed in that table; D and trimming were resolved from the DNA. The profile shows about 98,000 clones, about 87% of them singletons. V usage is TRBV7-9 and J usage is TRBJ2-2; no definite D call. The clonotype originates from a man between 45 and 60 years old with active or convalescent COVID-19. Material: peripheral blood. The CDR3 bases are TGTGCCAGCAGCACATACACCGGGGAGCTGTTTTTT. It yields the protein CASSTYTGELFF.